This entry lists 25 T cell receptor beta chains sequenced from one sample in a study of T and B cells in COVID-19 patients. Multiplex PCR with BIOMED2 TRB-A/B primer pools amplified TRB rearrangements. TCRdb re-derived calls from the multiplex PCR reads in MiXCR, one entry per CDR3 protein. The sample lists over 15,000 distinct CDR3 sequences; 36% were seen once. TRB was amplified from around 250-500 ng of blood genomic DNA. Input material: blood. All receptors come from a human donor with active COVID-19.

This rearrangement joins TRBV5-6 to TRBJ2-7; 10 bases align to TRBD1. CDR1 SGHDT and CDR2 YYEEEE come from the germline V gene. J gave up 9 bases and V 2 bases, and 8 bases lay outside the gene matches. CDR3 length: 14 amino acids. This chain's CDR3 is CASSFGTGAFGQYV. Here the CDR3 DNA reads TGTGCCAGCAGCTTCGGGACAGGGGCCTTCGGGCAGTACGTC.

This clonotype was picked up a small number of times. The gene calls are TRBV6-1 and TRBJ2-7; 8 bases agree with TRBD1. The CDR3 consists of 16 residues. J was trimmed by 5 bases and V by 7 bases; bases with no gene match: 16. CDR1 is MNHNS and CDR2 is SASEGT in the germline V gene. The CDR3: CASIRGRGRNYNEQYF. CDR3 DNA sequence: TGTGCCAGCATAAGAGGCAGGGGGCGTAATTACAACGAGCAGTACTTC.

This clonotype ranks as medium-sized. The gene calls are TRBV29-1 and TRBJ2-3; 9 bases match TRBD1. This CDR3 spans 13 amino acids. The ends lost 7 bases at V and 1 base at J; junction bases unmatched: 3. The germline gives CDR1 SQVTM, CDR2 ANQGSEA. In nucleotides, the CDR3 is TGCAGCGGAGACAGGGGGGGCACAGATACGCAGTATTTT. Residues: CSGDRGGTDTQYF.

By share, this clonotype ranks as medium-sized. J is TRBJ2-2 and V is TRBV29-1, with 7 positions matching TRBD1. Trimming cost V 2 bases and J 6 bases; bases outside gene matches: 9. The CDR3 runs to 15 residues. The germline gives CDR1 SQVTM, CDR2 ANQGSEA. CDR3 in amino acids: CSVEKRQGGAGELFF. The CDR3 DNA reads TGCAGCGTTGAAAAGAGACAGGGTGGTGCCGGGGAGCTGTTTTTT.

The sample holds a few counts of this clonotype. This chain joins TRBV6-4 and TRBJ2-1; the match to TRBD1 covers 10 bases. Germline V gene data show CDR1 as MRHNA and CDR2 as SNTAGT. V was pared by 2 bases and J by 4 bases, with 5 bases of the junction left unmatched. This CDR3 is built from 16 residues. CDR3 DNA: TGTGCCAGCAGTGACGGGGACAGGGGCTTATACAATGAGCAGTTCTTC. Its translation is CASSDGDRGLYNEQFF.

CDR3 bases: TGTGCCACCAGTGATTTGCCCAGGGGCTATAATTCACCCCTCCACTTT. This translates into CATSDLPRGYNSPLHF. The chain recombines TRBV24-1 with TRBJ1-6; D perhaps matches TRBD1 (6 bases). This CDR3 contains 16 residues. Trimming pared 0 bases from V and 3 bases from J, leaving 8 bases between. Germline V gives CDR1 KGHDR, CDR2 SFDVKD.

This rearrangement joins TRBV7-2 to TRBJ1-1; no definite D call. The CDR3 loop spans 14 amino acids. Germline V gene sequence: CDR1 SGHTA, CDR2 FQGNSA. Trimming left V 4 bases short and J 2 bases short, with 11 bases between. CDR3 nucleotide sequence: TGTGCCAGCAGCTCCCAGACCGTTAACACTGAAGCTTTCTTT. Its protein is CASSSQTVNTEAFF.

This chain joins TRBV27 and TRBJ1-6; 9 nucleotides align to TRBD1. With 6 bases clipped from V and 5 bases from J, the junction kept 8 bases outside the gene matches. Germline CDR1 is MNHEY and CDR2 is SMNVEV (reference sequence). This CDR3 is 16 amino acids long. This CDR3 is CASRELGQGHNSPLHF. The CDR3 DNA reads as TGTGCCAGCAGGGAACTGGGACAGGGCCATAATTCACCCCTCCACTTT.

This clonotype was seen more than once but under ten times. The chain is built from TRBV12-3 or TRBV12-4 and TRBJ2-5; perhaps TRBD1 as D (8 bases). The CDR3 loop spans 15 amino acids. The V and J ends lost 6 bases and 5 bases respectively, with 19 bases between them. The CDR3 protein is CASRRLTGGDETQYF. CDR3 sequence (DNA): TGTGCCAGCAGAAGACTAACAGGGGGGGATGAGACCCAGTACTTC.

This chain uses TRBV6-1 with TRBJ2-5; possible D gene TRBD2, 6 bases. Germline CDR1 MNHNS, CDR2 SASEGT. The CDR3 is made up of 14 amino acids. V lost 3 bases and J 0 bases, leaving 8 bases between the germline ends. CDR3 DNA: TGTGCCAGCAGTGATCGGGGGTACCAAGAGACCCAGTACTTC. Its protein product is CASSDRGYQETQYF.

This chain joins TRBV12-3 or TRBV12-4 and TRBJ2-4; the D is unclear. The CDR3 has 11 amino acids. V was shortened by 6 bases and J by 8 bases, with 8 bases between the two germline ends. CDR3 sequence (DNA): TGTGCCAGCAGCCCGAGCCACATTCAGTACTTC. Translation: CASSPSHIQYF.

CDR3 sequence: CASSQDVWEGTRNTEAFF. The CDR3 DNA sequence: TGTGCCAGCAGCCAAGATGTTTGGGAGGGAACTAGGAACACTGAAGCTTTCTTT. This rearrangement joins TRBV4-2 to TRBJ1-1, with unresolved D. CDR1 LGHNA and CDR2 YNFKEQ come from the germline V gene. The germline V and J ends were trimmed by 0 bases and 1 base, with 18 bases remaining between them. This CDR3 has 18 residues.

This chain connects TRBV20-1 to TRBJ1-1; D is possibly TRBD1 (6 bases). The CDR3 length is 15 residues. Germline lookup yields CDR1 DFQATT and CDR2 SNEGSKA (reference sequence). V was pared by 7 bases and J by 0 bases, with 18 bases between. The CDR3 sequence: CSGKRDIYMNTEAFF. The DNA for the CDR3 is TGCAGTGGGAAACGGGACATCTATATGAACACTGAAGCTTTCTTT.

The CDR3 sequence is CASSIGLENIQYF. CDR3 nucleotides: TGTGCCAGCAGCATAGGACTGGAAAACATTCAGTACTTC. V gene TRBV5-4 combines with J gene TRBJ2-4, with D possibly TRBD2 on 5 matching bases. CDR3 size: 13 residues. CDR1 and CDR2 (germline): SGHNT, YYREEE (reference sequence). V shed 4 bases and J shed 5 bases, with 10 bases lying between them.

The chain uses TRBV20-1 and TRBJ2-1; no clear D gene. V lost 1 base, J lost 12 bases, and 13 bases lay in between. CDR1 is DFQATT and CDR2 is SNEGSKA in the germline V gene (reference sequence). This CDR3 has 12 amino acids. In nucleotides, the CDR3 is TGCAGTGCTAGAGTAGAGGTTCAGGTGCAGTTCTTC. Amino acids: CSARVEVQVQFF.

As DNA, the CDR3 is TGCAGCGCGACCGGGACAGGGGCTACCTACGAGCAGTACTTC. Translating it yields CSATGTGATYEQYF. The J gene is TRBJ2-7, the V gene TRBV29-1; TRBD1 matches 10 bases. The CDR3 is 14 residues long. Germline V CDR1 and CDR2: SQVTM, ANQGSEA. V was clipped by 7 bases and J by 2 bases; unmatched bases: 8.

On this clonotype itself: This sequence may be a read error, since a much larger clone differs from it by one base. The gene calls are TRBV6-1 and TRBJ2-5, with no clear D. Trimming cost V 3 bases and J 7 bases, with 12 bases left between them. Germline CDR1 and CDR2: MNHNS and SASEGT. The CDR3 has 13 residues. The CDR3 region is CASSDSSSWTQYF. CDR3 DNA sequence: TGTGCCAGCAGTGACAGTTCAAGTTGGACCCAGTACTTC.

Judged by abundance, this clonotype is medium-sized. This chain connects TRBV6-1 to TRBJ2-7; possibly TRBD1 for D (6 bases). Germline CDR1 MNHNS, CDR2 SASEGT. The V end lost 4 bases, the J end lost 1 base, and 11 bases lay between the germline ends. This CDR3 has 14 amino acids. CDR3 in amino acids: CASSAIRGSYEQYV. The DNA for the CDR3 is TGTGCCAGCAGTGCAATAAGGGGGTCCTACGAGCAGTACGTC.

This clonotype was detected a few times. The chain uses TRBV15 and TRBJ2-5; 12 bases align to TRBD2. CDR3 length equals 16 residues. CDR1 is LNHNV, CDR2 YYDKDF, per germline (reference sequence). V shed 1 base, J shed 5 bases, and the junction held 5 bases outside the gene matches. The CDR3 loop reads CATSRAPGLAGETQYF. In DNA, the CDR3 is TGTGCCACCAGCAGAGCTCCGGGACTAGCGGGCGAGACCCAGTACTTC.

There are a few counts of this clonotype. The J gene is TRBJ2-1, the V gene TRBV6-1; the match to TRBD2 covers 8 bases. This CDR3 has 15 residues. Per the germline V gene, CDR1 is MNHNS and CDR2 is SASEGT. J lost 5 bases, V lost 6 bases, and 9 bases had no gene match. The CDR3 DNA reads as TGTGCCAGCAGGCCTTGGCGGGGGGTTCACAATGAGCAGTTCTTC. As protein: CASRPWRGVHNEQFF.

Within the sample, this clonotype is medium-sized (0.01 to 0.1%). The J gene is TRBJ1-6, the V gene TRBV19; unclear D gene. The CDR3 runs 13 residues. Trimming took 0 bases from V and 11 from J, leaving 8 bases between them. Per the germline V gene, CDR1 is LNHDA and CDR2 is SQIVND (reference sequence). CDR3 nucleotides: TGTGCCAGTAGTATAGACCAACGTACACCCCTCCACTTT. Translation: CASSIDQRTPLHF.

This clonotype has just a few counts. The chain joins TRBV6-1 to TRBJ1-5; maybe TRBD1 (5 bases). Trimming cost V 6 bases and J 2 bases, with 14 bases left between them. The V gene's germline CDR1 is MNHNS and CDR2 SASEGT. The CDR3 consists of 15 residues. The CDR3 nucleotides are TGTGCCAGCAGCCGGGACCCGACTGGCAATCAGCCCCAGCATTTT. Encoded protein: CASSRDPTGNQPQHF.

The V call is TRBV6-2 or TRBV6-3, the J call TRBJ2-7; D is undetermined. The V end lost 5 bases, the J end lost 0 bases, and 5 bases lay between the germline ends. The CDR3 has 12 amino acids. Germline loops: CDR1 MNHEY, CDR2 SVGEGT. The DNA for the CDR3 is TGTGCCAGCAGTCGTAGCTCCTACGAGCAGTACGTC. Amino acid sequence: CASSRSSYEQYV.

The V call is TRBV12-3 or TRBV12-4, the J call TRBJ2-7; possible D gene TRBD1, 6 bases. Trimming removed 4 bases from V and 4 bases from J, with 14 bases in between. The length of the CDR3 is 14 residues. CDR3 in DNA: TGTGCCAGCAGTTCAGGACAGCCTTTTTACGAGCAGTACTTC. Translating it yields CASSSGQPFYEQYF.

The chain joins TRBV5-6 to TRBJ1-2; TRBD1 is a possible D gene (5 bases). Trimming cost V 4 bases and J 8 bases, with 18 bases left between them. This CDR3 is built from 14 residues. In germline, CDR1 is SGHDT, CDR2 YYEEEE. In DNA, the CDR3 is TGTGCCAGCAGCCCGATCACAGGATCCCCCGGCTACACCTTC. This gives the protein CASSPITGSPGYTF. The entire variable domain, with the rest obtained from reference TRBV5-6 and TRBJ1-2, is as follows: DAGVTQSPTHLIKTRGQQVTLRCSPKSGHDTVSWYQQALGQGPQFIFQYYEEEERQRGNFPDRFSGHQFPNYSSELNVNALLLGDSALYLCASSPITGSPGYTFGSGTRLTVV.